This T cell receptor beta chain came from a study of blood T cell repertoires in COVID-19. As for the study in general: From T cells, B-cell-depleted T cells, or PBMCs came the material, which was cDNA or gDNA.

Trimming took 1 base from V and 6 from J; bases not matched to a gene: 13. The CDR3 is 19 amino acids. Germline V gene sequence: CDR1 MGHRA, CDR2 YSYEKL. The repertoire was sequenced with immunoSEQ multiplex PCR; TCRdb's copy has only in-frame clones and lacks some. The sample has fewer than 200,000 clones, 83% seen once. Sequenced material: peripheral blood. The origin of this receptor is a human donor in a cohort sampled during active COVID-19. The J gene is TRBJ2-7, the V gene TRBV4-1, with 15 bases that match TRBD2. The CDR3 coding sequence is TGCGCCAGCAGCCAAGTCGGGGCCCGAGGACTAGCGGGAGGGGGCGAGCAGTACTTC. Amino acid sequence: CASSQVGARGLAGGGEQYF.